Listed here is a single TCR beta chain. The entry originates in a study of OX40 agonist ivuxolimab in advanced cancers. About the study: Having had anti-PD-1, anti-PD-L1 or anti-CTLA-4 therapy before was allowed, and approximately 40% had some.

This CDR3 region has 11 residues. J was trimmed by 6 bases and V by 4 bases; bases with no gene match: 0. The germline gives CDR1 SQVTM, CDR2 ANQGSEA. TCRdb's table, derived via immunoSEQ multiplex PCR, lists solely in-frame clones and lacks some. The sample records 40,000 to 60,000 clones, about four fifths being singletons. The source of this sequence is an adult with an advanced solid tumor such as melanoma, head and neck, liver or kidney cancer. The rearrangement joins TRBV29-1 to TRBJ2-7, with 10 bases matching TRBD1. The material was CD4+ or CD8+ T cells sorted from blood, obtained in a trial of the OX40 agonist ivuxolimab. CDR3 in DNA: TGCAGCGTTGGGGACAGGGGCGAGCAGTACTTC. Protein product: CSVGDRGEQYF.